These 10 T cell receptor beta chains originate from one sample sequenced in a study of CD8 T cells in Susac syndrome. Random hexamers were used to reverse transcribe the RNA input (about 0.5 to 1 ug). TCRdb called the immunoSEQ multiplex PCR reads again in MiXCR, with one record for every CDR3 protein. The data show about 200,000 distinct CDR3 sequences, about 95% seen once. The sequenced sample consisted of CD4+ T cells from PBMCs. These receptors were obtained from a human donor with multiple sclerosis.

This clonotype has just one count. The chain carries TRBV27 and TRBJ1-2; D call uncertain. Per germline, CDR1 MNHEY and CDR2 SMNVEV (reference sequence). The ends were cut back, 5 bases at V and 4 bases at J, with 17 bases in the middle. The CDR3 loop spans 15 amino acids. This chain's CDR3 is CASSPQATSAYGYTF. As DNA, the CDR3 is TGTGCCAGCAGTCCCCAAGCGACGAGTGCCTATGGCTACACCTTC.

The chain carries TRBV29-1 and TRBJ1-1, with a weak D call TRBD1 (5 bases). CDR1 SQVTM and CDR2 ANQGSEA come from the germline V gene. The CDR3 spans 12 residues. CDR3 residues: CSGLGGGPEAFF. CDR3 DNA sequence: TGCAGTGGACTTGGGGGAGGCCCTGAAGCTTTCTTT.

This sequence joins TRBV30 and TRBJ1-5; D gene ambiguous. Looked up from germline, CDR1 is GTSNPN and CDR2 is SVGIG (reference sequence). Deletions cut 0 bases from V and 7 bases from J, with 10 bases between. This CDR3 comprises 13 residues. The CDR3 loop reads CAWSVRGEQPQHF. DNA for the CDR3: TGTGCCTGGAGTGTTCGCGGGGAACAGCCCCAGCATTTT.

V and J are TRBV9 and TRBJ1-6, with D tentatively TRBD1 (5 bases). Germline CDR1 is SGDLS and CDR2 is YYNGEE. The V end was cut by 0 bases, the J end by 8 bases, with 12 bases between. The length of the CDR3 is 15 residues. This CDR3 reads CASSVDGGRDSPLHF. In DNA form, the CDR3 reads TGTGCCAGCAGCGTAGATGGGGGGAGGGATTCACCCCTCCACTTT. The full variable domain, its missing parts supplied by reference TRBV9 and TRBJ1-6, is DSGVTQTPKHLITATGQRVTLRCSPRSGDLSVYWYQQSLDQGLQFLIQYYNGEERAKGNILERFSAQQFPDLHSELNLSSLELGDSALYFCASSVDGGRDSPLHFGNGTRLTVT.

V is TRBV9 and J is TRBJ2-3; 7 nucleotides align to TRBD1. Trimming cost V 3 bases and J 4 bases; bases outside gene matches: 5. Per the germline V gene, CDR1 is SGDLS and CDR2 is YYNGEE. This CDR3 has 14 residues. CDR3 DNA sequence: TGTGCCAGCAGCGCGTCCACAGGGGCAGATACGCAGTATTTT. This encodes CASSASTGADTQYF.

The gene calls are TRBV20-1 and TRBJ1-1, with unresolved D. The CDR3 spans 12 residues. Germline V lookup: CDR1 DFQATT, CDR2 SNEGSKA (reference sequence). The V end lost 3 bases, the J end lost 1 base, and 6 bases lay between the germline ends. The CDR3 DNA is TGCAGTGCTAGTCACCCGAACACTGAAGCTTTCTTT. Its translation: CSASHPNTEAFF.

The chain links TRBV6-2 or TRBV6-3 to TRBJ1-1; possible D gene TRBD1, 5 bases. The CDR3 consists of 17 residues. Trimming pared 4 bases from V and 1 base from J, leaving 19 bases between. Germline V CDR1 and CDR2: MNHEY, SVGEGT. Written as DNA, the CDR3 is TGTGCCAGCAGTTGCCCACACGGGGCAGCCCCGAACACTGAAGCTTTCTTT. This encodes CASSCPHGAAPNTEAFF.

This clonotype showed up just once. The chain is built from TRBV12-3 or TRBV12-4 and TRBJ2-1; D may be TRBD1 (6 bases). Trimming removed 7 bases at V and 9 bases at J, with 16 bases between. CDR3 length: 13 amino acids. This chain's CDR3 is CASTWGLPSEQFF. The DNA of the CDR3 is TGTGCCAGCACTTGGGGGCTCCCCAGTGAGCAGTTCTTC.

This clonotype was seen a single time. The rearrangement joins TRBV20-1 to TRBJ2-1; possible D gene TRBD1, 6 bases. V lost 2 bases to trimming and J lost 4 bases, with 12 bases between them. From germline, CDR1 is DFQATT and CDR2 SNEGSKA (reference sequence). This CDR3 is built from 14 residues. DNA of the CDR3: TGCAGTGCTAGACACAGGGTCGGTTACAATGAGCAGTTCTTC. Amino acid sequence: CSARHRVGYNEQFF.

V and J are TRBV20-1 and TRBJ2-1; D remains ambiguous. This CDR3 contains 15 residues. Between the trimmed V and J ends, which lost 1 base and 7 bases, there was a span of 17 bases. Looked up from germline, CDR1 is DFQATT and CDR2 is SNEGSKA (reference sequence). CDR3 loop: CSARGPEVPKNEQFF. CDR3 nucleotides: TGCAGTGCTAGAGGGCCAGAAGTACCAAAAAATGAGCAGTTCTTC.